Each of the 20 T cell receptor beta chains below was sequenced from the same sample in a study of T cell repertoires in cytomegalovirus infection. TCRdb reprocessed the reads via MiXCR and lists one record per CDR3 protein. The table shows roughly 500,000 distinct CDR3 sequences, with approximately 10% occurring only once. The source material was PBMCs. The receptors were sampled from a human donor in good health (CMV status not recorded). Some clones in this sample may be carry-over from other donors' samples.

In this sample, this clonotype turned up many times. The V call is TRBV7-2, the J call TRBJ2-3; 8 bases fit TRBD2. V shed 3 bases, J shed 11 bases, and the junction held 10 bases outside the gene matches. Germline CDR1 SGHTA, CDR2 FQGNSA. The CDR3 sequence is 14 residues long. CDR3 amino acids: CASSLVETGGGQYF. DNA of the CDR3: TGTGCCAGCAGCTTGGTCGAGACGGGGGGGGGGCAGTATTTT.

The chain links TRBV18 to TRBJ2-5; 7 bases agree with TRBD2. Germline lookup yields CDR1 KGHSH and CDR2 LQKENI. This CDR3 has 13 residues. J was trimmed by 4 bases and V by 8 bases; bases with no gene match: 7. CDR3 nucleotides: TGTGCCAGCACTTCGGGGGGTAGAGAGACCCAGTACTTC. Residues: CASTSGGRETQYF.

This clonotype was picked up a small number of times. The CDR3 spells CASSLSLGRSYEQYF. CDR3 sequence (DNA): TGTGCCAGCAGTTTATCCCTGGGACGGAGCTACGAGCAGTACTTC. The genes are TRBV27 and TRBJ2-7, with D perhaps TRBD1 or TRBD2 (5 bases each). Looked up from germline, CDR1 is MNHEY and CDR2 is SMNVEV (reference sequence). V was shortened by 0 bases and J by 3 bases, with 12 bases between the two germline ends. This CDR3 contains 15 residues.

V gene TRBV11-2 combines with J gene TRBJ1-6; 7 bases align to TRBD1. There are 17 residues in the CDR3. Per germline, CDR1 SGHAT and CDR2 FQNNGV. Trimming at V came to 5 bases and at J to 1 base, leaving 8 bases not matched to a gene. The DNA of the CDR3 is TGTGCCAGCAGCCCTGGACAGGTCGAGTCCTATAATTCACCCCTCCACTTT. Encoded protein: CASSPGQVESYNSPLHF. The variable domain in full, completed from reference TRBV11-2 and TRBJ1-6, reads EAGVAQSPRYKIIEKRQSVAFWCNPISGHATLYWYQQILGQGPKLLIQFQNNGVVDDSQLPKDRFSAERLKGVDSTLKIQPAKLEDSAVYLCASSPGQVESYNSPLHFGNGTRLTVT.

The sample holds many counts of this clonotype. As DNA, the CDR3 is TGTGCCAGCAGCCCATCCTCCAGCACAGATACGCAGTATTTT. Translated, it gives CASSPSSSTDTQYF. The J gene is TRBJ2-3, the V gene TRBV14, with D uncertain. The CDR3 extends over 14 amino acids. Trimming left V 4 bases short and J 0 bases short, with 8 bases between. Germline V lookup: CDR1 SGHDN, CDR2 FVKESK.

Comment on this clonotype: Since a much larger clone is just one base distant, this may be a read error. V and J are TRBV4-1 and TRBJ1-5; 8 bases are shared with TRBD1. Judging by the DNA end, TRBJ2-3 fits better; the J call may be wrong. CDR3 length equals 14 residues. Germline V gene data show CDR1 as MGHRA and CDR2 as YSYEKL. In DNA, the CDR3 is TGTGCCAGCAGCCAAGGGTCAGGGGGCGAGCCCCAGTATTTT. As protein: CASSQGSGGEPQYF.

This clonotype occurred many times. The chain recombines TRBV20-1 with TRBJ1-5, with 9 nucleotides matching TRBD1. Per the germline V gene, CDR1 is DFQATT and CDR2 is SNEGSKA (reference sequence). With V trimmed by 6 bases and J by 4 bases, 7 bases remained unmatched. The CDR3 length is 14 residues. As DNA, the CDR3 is TGCAGTGCCGTGGGGGACAGGGAAAATCAGCCCCAGCATTTT. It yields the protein CSAVGDRENQPQHF.

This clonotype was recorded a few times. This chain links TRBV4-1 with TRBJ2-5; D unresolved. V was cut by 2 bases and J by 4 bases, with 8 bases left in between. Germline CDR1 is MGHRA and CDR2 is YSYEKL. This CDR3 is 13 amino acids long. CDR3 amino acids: CASSQLLRETQYF. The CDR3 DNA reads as TGCGCCAGCAGCCAACTCCTTCGAGAGACCCAGTACTTC.

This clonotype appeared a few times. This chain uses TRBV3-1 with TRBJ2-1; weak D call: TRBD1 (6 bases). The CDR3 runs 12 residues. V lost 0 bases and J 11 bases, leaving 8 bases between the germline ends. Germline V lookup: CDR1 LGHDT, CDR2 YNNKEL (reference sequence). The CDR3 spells CASSQDQGKQFF. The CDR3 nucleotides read TGTGCCAGCAGCCAAGACCAGGGGAAGCAGTTCTTC.

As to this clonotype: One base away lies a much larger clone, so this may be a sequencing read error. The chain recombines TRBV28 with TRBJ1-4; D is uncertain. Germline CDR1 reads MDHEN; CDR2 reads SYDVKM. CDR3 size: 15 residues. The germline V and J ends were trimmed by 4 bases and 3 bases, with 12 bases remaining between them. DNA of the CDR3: TGTGCCAGCAGTTCCCGTGGGATAGCTAATGAAAAACTGTTTTTT. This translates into CASSSRGIANEKLFF.

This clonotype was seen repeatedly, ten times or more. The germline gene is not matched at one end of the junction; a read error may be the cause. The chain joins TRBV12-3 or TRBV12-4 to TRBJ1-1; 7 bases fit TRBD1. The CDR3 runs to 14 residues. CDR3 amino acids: CASTPFRGNPEAFF. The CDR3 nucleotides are TGTGCCAGCACCCCATTCAGGGGGAACCCTGAAGCTTTCTTT.

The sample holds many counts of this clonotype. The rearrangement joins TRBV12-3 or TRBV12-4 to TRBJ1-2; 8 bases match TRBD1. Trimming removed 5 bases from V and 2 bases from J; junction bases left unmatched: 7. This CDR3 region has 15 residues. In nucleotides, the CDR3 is TGTGCCAGCAGTCCCGGACAGGGTCGAAACTATGGCTACACCTTC. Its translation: CASSPGQGRNYGYTF.

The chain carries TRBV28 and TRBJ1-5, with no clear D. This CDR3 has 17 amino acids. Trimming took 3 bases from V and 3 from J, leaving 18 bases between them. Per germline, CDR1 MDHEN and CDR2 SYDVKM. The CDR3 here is CASSFFGNGRANQPQHF. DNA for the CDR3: TGTGCCAGCAGTTTTTTTGGTAACGGGAGGGCCAATCAGCCCCAGCATTTT.

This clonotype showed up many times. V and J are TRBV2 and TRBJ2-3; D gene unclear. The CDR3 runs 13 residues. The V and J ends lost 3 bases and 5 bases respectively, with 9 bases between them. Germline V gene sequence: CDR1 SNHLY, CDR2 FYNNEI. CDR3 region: CASSEGTEDTQYF. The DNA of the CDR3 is TGTGCCAGCAGTGAGGGAACAGAAGATACGCAGTATTTT.

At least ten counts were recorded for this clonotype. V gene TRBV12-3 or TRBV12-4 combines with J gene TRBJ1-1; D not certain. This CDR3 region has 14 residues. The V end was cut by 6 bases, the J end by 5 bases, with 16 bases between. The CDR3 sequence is CASSHGRTATEAFF. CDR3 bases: TGTGCCAGCAGCCATGGACGGACGGCTACTGAAGCTTTCTTT.

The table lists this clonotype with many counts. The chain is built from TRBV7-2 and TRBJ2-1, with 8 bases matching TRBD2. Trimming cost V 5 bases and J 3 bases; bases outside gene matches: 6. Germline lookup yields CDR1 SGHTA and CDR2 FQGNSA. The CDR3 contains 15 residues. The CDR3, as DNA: TGTGCCAGCAGCCCATGGACTAGCATCTACAATGAGCAGTTCTTC. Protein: CASSPWTSIYNEQFF.

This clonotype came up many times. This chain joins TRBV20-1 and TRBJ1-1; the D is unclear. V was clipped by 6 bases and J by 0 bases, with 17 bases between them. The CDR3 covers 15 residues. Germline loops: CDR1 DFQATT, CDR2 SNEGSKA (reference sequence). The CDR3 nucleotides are TGCAGTGCCCCTTTGAGCGACGGGCTGAACACTGAAGCTTTCTTT. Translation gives CSAPLSDGLNTEAFF.

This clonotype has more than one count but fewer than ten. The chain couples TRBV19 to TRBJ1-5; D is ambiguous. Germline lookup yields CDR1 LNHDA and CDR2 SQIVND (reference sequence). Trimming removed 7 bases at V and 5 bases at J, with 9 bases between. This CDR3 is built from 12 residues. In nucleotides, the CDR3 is TGTGCCAGTAACCGGCAGGATCAGCCCCAGCATTTT. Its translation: CASNRQDQPQHF. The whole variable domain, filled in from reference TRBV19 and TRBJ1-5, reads DGGITQSPKYLFRKEGQNVTLSCEQNLNHDAMYWYRQDPGQGLRLIYYSQIVNDFQKGDIAEGYSVSREKKESFPLTVTSAQKNPTAFYLCASNRQDQPQHFGDGTRLSIL.

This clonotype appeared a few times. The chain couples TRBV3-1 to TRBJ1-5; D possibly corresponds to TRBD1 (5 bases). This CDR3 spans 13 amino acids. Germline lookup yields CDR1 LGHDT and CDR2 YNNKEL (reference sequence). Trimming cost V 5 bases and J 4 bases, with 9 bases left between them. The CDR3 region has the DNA TGTGCCAGCAGCAAGGGACGTAATCAGCCCCAGCATTTT. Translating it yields CASSKGRNQPQHF.

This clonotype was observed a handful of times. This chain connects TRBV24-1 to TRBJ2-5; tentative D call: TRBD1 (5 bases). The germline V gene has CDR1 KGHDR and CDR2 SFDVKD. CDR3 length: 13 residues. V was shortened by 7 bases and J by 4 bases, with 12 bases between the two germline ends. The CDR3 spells CATSEGVGETQYF. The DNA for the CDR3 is TGTGCCACCAGCGAAGGGGTTGGAGAGACCCAGTACTTC.